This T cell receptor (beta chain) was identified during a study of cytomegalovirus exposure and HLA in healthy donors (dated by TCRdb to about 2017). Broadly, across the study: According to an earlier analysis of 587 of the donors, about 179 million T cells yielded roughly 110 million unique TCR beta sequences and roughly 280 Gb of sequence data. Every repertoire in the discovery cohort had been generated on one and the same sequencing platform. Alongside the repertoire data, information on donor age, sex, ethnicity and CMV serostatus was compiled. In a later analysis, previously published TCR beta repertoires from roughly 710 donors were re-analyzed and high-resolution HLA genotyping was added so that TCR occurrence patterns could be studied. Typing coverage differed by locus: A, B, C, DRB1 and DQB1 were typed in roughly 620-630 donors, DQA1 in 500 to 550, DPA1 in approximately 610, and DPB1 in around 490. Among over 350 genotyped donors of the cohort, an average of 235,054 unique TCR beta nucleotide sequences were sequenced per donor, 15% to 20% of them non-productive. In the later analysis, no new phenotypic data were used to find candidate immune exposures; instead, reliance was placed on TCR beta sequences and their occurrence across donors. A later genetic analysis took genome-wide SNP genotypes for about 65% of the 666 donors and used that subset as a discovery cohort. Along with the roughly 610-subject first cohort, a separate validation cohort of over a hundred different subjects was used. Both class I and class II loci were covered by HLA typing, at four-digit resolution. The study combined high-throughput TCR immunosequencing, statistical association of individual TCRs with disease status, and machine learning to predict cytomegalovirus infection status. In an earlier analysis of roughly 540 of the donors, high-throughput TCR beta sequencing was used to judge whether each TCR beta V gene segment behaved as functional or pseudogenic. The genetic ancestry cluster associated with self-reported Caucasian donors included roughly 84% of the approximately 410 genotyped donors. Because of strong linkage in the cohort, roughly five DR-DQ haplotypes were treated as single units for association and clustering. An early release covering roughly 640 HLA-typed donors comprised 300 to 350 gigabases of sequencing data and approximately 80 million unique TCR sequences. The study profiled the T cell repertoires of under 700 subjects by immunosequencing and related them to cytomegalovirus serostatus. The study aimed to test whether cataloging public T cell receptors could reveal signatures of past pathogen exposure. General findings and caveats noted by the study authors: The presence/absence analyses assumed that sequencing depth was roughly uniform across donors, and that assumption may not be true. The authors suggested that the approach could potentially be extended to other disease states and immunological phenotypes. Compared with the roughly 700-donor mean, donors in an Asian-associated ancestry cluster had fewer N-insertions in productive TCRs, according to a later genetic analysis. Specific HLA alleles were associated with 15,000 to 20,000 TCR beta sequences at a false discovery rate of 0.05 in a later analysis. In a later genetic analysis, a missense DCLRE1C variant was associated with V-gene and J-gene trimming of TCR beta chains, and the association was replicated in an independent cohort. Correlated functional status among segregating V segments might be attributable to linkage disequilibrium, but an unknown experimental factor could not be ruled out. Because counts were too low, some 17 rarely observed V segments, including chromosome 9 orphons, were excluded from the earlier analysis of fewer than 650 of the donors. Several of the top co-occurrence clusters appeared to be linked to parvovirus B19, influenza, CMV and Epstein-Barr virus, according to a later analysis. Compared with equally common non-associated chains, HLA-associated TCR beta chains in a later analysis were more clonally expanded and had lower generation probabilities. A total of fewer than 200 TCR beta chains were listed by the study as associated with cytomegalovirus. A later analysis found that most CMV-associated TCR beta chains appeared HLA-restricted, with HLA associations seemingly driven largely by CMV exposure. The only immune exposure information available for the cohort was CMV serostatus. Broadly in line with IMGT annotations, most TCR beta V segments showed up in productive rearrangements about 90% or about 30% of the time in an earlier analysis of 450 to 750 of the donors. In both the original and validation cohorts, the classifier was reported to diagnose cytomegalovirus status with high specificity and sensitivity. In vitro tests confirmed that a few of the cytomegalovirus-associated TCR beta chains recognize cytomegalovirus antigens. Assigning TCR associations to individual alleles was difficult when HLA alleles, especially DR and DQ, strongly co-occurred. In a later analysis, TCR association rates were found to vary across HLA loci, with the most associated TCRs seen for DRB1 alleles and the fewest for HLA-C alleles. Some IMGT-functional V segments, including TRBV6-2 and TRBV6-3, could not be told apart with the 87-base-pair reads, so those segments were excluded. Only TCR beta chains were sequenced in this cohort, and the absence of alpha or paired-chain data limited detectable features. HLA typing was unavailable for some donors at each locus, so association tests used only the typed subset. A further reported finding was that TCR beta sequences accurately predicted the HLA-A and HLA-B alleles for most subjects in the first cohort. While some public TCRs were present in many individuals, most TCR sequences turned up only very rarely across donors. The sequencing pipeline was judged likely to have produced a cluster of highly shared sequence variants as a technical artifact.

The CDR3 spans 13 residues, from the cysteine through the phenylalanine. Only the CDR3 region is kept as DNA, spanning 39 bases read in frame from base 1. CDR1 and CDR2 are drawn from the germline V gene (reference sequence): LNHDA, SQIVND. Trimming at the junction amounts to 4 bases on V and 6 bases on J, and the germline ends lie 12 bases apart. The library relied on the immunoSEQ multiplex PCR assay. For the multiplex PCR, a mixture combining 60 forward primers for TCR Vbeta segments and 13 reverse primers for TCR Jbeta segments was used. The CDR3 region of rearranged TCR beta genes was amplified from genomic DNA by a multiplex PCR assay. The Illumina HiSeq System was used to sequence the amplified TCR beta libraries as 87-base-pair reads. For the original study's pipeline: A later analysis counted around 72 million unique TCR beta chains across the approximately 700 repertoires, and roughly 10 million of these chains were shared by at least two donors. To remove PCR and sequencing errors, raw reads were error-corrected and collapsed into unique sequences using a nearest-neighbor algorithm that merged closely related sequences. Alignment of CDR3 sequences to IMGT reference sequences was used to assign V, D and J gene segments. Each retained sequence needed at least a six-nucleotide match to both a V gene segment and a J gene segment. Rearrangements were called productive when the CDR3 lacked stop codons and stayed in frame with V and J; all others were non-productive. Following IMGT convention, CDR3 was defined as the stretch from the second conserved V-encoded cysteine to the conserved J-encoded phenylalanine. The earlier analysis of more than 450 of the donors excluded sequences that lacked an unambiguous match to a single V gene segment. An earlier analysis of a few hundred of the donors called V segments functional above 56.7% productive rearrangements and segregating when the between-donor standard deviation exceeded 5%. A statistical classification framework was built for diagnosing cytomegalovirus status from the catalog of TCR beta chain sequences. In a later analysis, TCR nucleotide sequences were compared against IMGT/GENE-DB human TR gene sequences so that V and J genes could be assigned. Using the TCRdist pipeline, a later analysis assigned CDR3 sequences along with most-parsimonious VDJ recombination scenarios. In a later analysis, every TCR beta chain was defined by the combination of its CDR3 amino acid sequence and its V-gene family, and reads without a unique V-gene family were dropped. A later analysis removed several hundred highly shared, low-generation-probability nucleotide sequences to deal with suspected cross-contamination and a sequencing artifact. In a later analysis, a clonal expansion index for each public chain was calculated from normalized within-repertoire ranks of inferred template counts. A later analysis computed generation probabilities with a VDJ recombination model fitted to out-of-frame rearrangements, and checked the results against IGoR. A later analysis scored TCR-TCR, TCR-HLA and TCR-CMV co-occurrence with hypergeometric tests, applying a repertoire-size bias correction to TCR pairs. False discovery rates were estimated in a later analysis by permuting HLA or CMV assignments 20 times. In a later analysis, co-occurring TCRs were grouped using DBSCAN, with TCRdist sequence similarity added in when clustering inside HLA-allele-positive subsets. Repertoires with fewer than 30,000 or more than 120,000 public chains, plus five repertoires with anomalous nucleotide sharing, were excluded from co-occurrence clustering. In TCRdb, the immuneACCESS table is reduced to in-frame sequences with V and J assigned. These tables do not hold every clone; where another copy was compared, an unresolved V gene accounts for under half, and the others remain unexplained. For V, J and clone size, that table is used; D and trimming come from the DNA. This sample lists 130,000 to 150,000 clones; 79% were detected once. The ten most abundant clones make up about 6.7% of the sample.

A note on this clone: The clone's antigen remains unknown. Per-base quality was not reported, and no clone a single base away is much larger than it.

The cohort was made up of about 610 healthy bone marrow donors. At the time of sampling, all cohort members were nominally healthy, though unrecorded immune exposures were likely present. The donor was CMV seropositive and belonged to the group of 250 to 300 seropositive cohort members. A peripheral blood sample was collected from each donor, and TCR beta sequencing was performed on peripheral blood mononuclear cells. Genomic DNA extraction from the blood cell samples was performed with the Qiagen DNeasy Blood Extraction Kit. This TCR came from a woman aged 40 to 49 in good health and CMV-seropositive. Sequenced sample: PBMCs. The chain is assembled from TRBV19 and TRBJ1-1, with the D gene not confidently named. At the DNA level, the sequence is TGTGCCAGTAGTACGGGGAACCAAGCTGAAGCTTTCTTT. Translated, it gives CASSTGNQAEAFF.